These 9 T cell receptor beta chains were sequenced from one sample in a study of blood T cell repertoires in COVID-19. TCRdb keeps only in-frame clones here, not all; method: immunoSEQ multiplex PCR. The data show 70,000 or so clones, with 70% to 90% seen just once and approximately 10% held by the top ten. Sequencing used peripheral blood. The source is a man aged 65 to 79 with active or convalescent COVID-19.

V usage is TRBV5-6 and J usage is TRBJ2-4; D might be TRBD1 (5 bases). The CDR3 consists of 14 residues. V was pared by 0 bases and J by 7 bases, with 11 bases between. The germline gives CDR1 SGHDT, CDR2 YYEEEE. The CDR3 bases are TGTGCCAGCAGCTTGGCCGTTCCAGGGAACATTCAGTACTTC. It yields the protein CASSLAVPGNIQYF.

This clone was seen only a few times. This chain links TRBV4-1 with TRBJ2-2; D is ambiguous. Trimming left V 3 bases short and J 6 bases short, with 8 bases between. The CDR3 contains 13 residues. Germline-derived CDR1 and CDR2 are MGHRA and YSYEKL. CDR3 in DNA: TGCGCCAGCAGCCATTTGGGCTCCGGGGAGCTGTTTTTT. It encodes CASSHLGSGELFF.

V and J are TRBV28 and TRBJ2-1, with 9 bases that match TRBD2. Germline assignment: CDR1 MDHEN and CDR2 SYDVKM. The CDR3 is 16 residues long. Losses at the gene ends were 3 bases for V and 9 bases for J; bases not matched to a gene: 12. The CDR3 here is CASSFLTGLATSEQFF. CDR3 in DNA: TGTGCCAGCAGTTTTCTTACGGGACTAGCAACCAGTGAGCAGTTCTTC.

This chain joins TRBV11-2 and TRBJ2-1; 11 nucleotides align to TRBD2. V lost 5 bases and J lost 4; bases outside the gene matches: 10. The CDR3 spans 17 residues. Germline CDR1 is SGHAT and CDR2 is FQNNGV. This CDR3 is CASSRSGTSGIYNEQFF. For the CDR3, the DNA is TGTGCCAGCAGCAGGTCCGGGACTAGCGGTATATACAATGAGCAGTTCTTC.

The chain joins TRBV7-9 to TRBJ2-7; possible D gene TRBD2, 5 bases. The CDR3 is 14 residues long. The V end lost 1 base, the J end lost 4 bases, and 11 bases lay between the germline ends. Germline values: CDR1 SEHNR, CDR2 FQNEAQ (reference sequence). This CDR3 reads CASSLGPGTYEQYF. The CDR3 DNA follows: TGTGCCAGCAGCTTAGGGCCGGGAACGTACGAGCAGTACTTC.

CDR3 DNA sequence: TGTGCCAGCAGACCAGCCAGGAGGTCCTACAATGAGCAGTTCTTC. Its protein product is CASRPARRSYNEQFF. The J gene is TRBJ2-1, the V gene TRBV2; perhaps TRBD2 as D (5 bases). The V and J ends lost 6 bases and 1 base respectively, with 13 bases between them. This CDR3 is built from 15 residues. Germline CDR1 is SNHLY and CDR2 is FYNNEI.

The CDR3: CASGQGALSNQPQHF. In DNA, the CDR3 is TGTGCCAGCGGACAGGGGGCTTTGAGCAATCAGCCCCAGCATTTT. The chain joins TRBV7-2 to TRBJ1-5; TRBD1 matches at 11 bases. The V gene's germline CDR1 is SGHTA and CDR2 FQGNSA. CDR3 length: 15 amino acids. J gave up 1 base and V 8 bases, and 4 bases lay outside the gene matches.

The chain carries TRBV7-9 and TRBJ1-2; D is perhaps TRBD1 (6 bases). Looked up from germline, CDR1 is SEHNR and CDR2 is FQNEAQ (reference sequence). CDR3 size: 15 residues. With 5 bases removed from V and 2 bases from J, the gap between germline ends came to 15 bases. The CDR3 loop reads CASSPAGQGNYGYTF. The CDR3 DNA is TGTGCCAGCAGCCCAGCGGGACAAGGGAACTATGGCTACACCTTC.

This clone was counted a single time. The chain recombines TRBV18 with TRBJ2-7; 7 nucleotides match TRBD1. The length of the CDR3 is 14 residues. V dropped 3 bases and J dropped 0; count of bases not matched to a gene: 2. Germline V gene data show CDR1 as KGHSH and CDR2 as LQKENI. The CDR3 protein is CASSPGQTSYEQYF. DNA for the CDR3: TGTGCCAGCTCACCGGGACAGACCTCCTACGAGCAGTACTTC.